This record concerns one TCR beta chain sequence. Its antigen remains unidentified. The record originates from a study of cytomegalovirus exposure and HLA in healthy donors. Notes on the study in general: Looking again later, the authors saw that most CMV-associated TCR beta chains seemed HLA-restricted. A classifier reportedly called cytomegalovirus status with high sensitivity and specificity. Presence/absence comparisons presumed near-even sequencing depth among donors.

PCR employed 60 Vbeta and 13 Jbeta primers. Profiled with immunoSEQ multiplex PCR; TCRdb holds only in-frame clones, not every one. There are 100,000 to 150,000 clones in the sample; roughly 82% occur only once, and roughly 1.2% lies in the top ten. The germline CDR1 and CDR2 sequences are LGHNT and FRNRAP. V was shortened by 3 bases and J by 0 bases, with 12 bases between the two germline ends. This CDR3 has 16 amino acids. The sequence was obtained from a boy younger than 18 in good health and CMV-seronegative. What was sequenced was PBMCs. This chain connects TRBV12-5 to TRBJ2-1, with D maybe TRBD2 (5 bases). The CDR3 nucleotides read TGTGCTAGTGGTTTAATGAGCGGATCCTCCTACAATGAGCAGTTCTTC. It translates to CASGLMSGSSYNEQFF.